Listed below are T cell receptor beta chains from one sample, sequenced in a study of control samples from healthy donors and cancer patients. TCRdb's copy holds only in-frame clones and misses some; the assay was immunoSEQ multiplex PCR. Of some 49,000 clones in the sample, 90% to 95% were seen once. The specimen was PBMCs. These receptor sequences come from a man aged 30 to 45 with colorectal cancer. CDR3s include the opening cysteine and the closing phenylalanine or tryptophan. The D gene is left open where the match is weak. Rows give clone size only sometimes, using once, few, many, or a class for an expanded clone.

TRBV24-1	TRBD1	TRBJ2-3	-	CATSDQRTGGGSTDTQYF	TGTGCCACCAGTGATCAAAGGACAGGGGGCGGAAGCACAGATACGCAGTATTTT
TRBV9	TRBD2	TRBJ2-1	once	CASSAQSGLATFTEQFF	TGTGCCAGCAGCGCACAATCCGGACTAGCGACCTTCACTGAGCAGTTCTTC
TRBV19	TRBD1	TRBJ1-1	-	CASSGNRGSNTEAFF	TGTGCCAGTAGTGGAAACAGGGGGTCGAACACTGAAGCTTTCTTT
TRBV4-1	TRBD1	TRBJ2-1	-	CASSQRPGQPDNEQFF	TGCGCCAGCAGCCAAAGGCCGGGACAGCCCGACAATGAGCAGTTCTTC
TRBV20-1	-	TRBJ2-1	few	CSAPRGYEQFF	TGCAGTGCCCCTCGGGGGTATGAGCAGTTCTTC
TRBV9	TRBD1	TRBJ2-1	-	CASSRQSGGSYNEQFF	TGTGCCAGTAGCCGACAGTCAGGGGGCTCCTACAATGAGCAGTTCTTC
TRBV6-5	-	TRBJ1-5	-	CASSYRDSNQPQHF	TGTGCCAGCAGTTACAGGGATAGCAATCAGCCCCAGCATTTT
TRBV29-1	-	TRBJ2-3	-	CSVGTTPQGTDTQYF	TGCAGCGTTGGAACGACGCCCCAGGGTACCGATACGCAGTATTTT
TRBV5-5	TRBD1	TRBJ2-5	-	CASSLRDRGWGETQYF	TGTGCCAGCAGCCTCCGGGACAGGGGGTGGGGAGAGACCCAGTACTTC
TRBV5-1	-	TRBJ1-6	-	CASRDGLIFNSPLHF	TGCGCCAGCAGGGACGGACTGATTTTTAATTCACCCCTCCACTTT
TRBV6-1	TRBD1	TRBJ1-1	-	CASSLQGALTEAFF	TGTGCCAGCAGTTTACAGGGGGCTCTCACTGAAGCTTTCTTT
TRBV5-6	-	TRBJ2-3	-	CASTLDGLVTDTQYF	TGTGCCAGCACCCTCGATGGGCTCGTGACAGATACGCAGTATTTT
TRBV19	TRBD1	TRBJ1-1	-	CASSHRSTGENTEAFF	TGTGCCAGTAGCCATCGATCGACAGGGGAGAACACTGAAGCTTTCTTT
TRBV18	TRBD1	TRBJ2-1	-	CASSPEPDRVHNEQFF	TGTGCCAGCTCACCAGAACCGGACAGGGTACACAATGAGCAGTTCTTC
TRBV5-6	-	TRBJ2-3	-	CASSSTGKGIRNTQYF	TGTGCCAGCAGCTCCACGGGAAAAGGGATCAGAAATACGCAGTATTTT
TRBV13	-	TRBJ2-2	-	CASSLEGRTGELFF	TGTGCCAGCAGCTTAGAGGGAAGGACCGGGGAGCTGTTTTTT
TRBV3-1/TRBV3-2	-	TRBJ1-2	-	CASSQDYLGPFFNYGYTF	TGTGCCAGCAGCCAAGATTATTTGGGGCCCTTCTTTAACTATGGCTACACCTTC
TRBV6-5	-	TRBJ2-1	-	CASSYGGGPIEQFF	TGTGCCAGCAGTTACGGGGGGGGGCCTATAGAGCAGTTCTTC
TRBV5-1	-	TRBJ2-3	once	CASSLGGRSPTDTQYF	TGCGCCAGCAGCTTAGGCGGCAGAAGTCCCACAGATACGCAGTATTTT
TRBV6-2/TRBV6-3	-	TRBJ2-2	-	CASSPAHGNTGELFF	TGTGCCAGCAGCCCCGCCCATGGGAACACCGGGGAGCTGTTTTTT
TRBV20-1	TRBD2	TRBJ2-7	-	CSASKLAGYEQYF	TGCAGTGCTAGTAAACTAGCGGGCTACGAGCAGTACTTC
TRBV6-5	-	TRBJ2-7	-	CASPLGGCYEQYF	TGTGCCAGCCCGCTTGGGGGATGCTACGAGCAGTACTTC
TRBV19	TRBD1	TRBJ1-5	-	CASFSGQGNQPQHF	TGTGCCAGTTTTTCCGGACAGGGTAATCAGCCCCAGCATTTT
TRBV2	TRBD1	TRBJ2-7	-	CASRIGQGTDYEQYF	TGTGCCAGCAGGATTGGACAGGGGACCGACTACGAGCAGTACTTC
TRBV19	TRBD1	TRBJ1-6	-	CASRLAGGVGNSPLHF	TGTGCCAGTAGACTGGCAGGGGGCGTCGGTAATTCACCCCTCCACTTT
TRBV7-2	TRBD1	TRBJ2-5	once	CASSLGAGGQETQYF	TGTGCCAGCAGCTTAGGGGCAGGGGGCCAGGAGACCCAGTACTTC
TRBV5-1	TRBD1	TRBJ1-4	-	CASSPGQGVRPNEKLFF	TGCGCCAGCAGCCCCGGACAGGGAGTCCGTCCCAATGAAAAACTGTTTTTT
TRBV24-1	-	TRBJ2-6	once	CATSDLRGAGANVLTF	TGTGCCACCAGTGATTTAAGGGGAGCTGGGGCCAACGTCCTGACTTTC
TRBV7-2	-	TRBJ2-3	-	CASSLDFGSTDTQYF	TGTGCCAGCAGCTTAGATTTTGGGAGCACAGATACGCAGTATTTT
TRBV2	-	TRBJ1-4	-	CASSERQGYEKLFF	TGTGCCAGCAGTGAACGGCAGGGCTATGAAAAACTGTTTTTT
TRBV11-2	-	TRBJ1-2	once	CASSLGAVGESFTF	TGTGCCAGCAGCCTAGGGGCTGTGGGGGAAAGTTTCACCTTC
TRBV2	TRBD2	TRBJ2-7	-	CASSEALRVWGLYYEQYF	TGTGCCAGCAGTGAAGCGCTTCGGGTGTGGGGACTATACTACGAGCAGTACTTC